These T cell receptor beta chains were read from a single sample in a study of early T cells in non-severe SARS-CoV-2 infection. TCRdb recomputed calls from the 5' RACE reads with MiXCR, one row per CDR3 protein. The sample carries roughly 61,000 distinct CDR3 sequences, less than 15% recorded once. The sequenced sample was whole blood, obtained at baseline. The receptors here all came from an adult who was a healthcare worker with PCR-confirmed SARS-CoV-2 infection or an uninfected control (not recorded which). Each CDR3 is given with its conserved first and last residue. D genes are given only for firm matches. Clone size is shown for a subset of rows, as once, few, many or a class of expanded clone.

J gene | D gene | V gene | clone size | CDR3 DNA | CDR3 protein
TRBJ2-5 | TRBD2 | TRBV30 | few | TGTGCCTGGAGCAAGGGACTAGCGGGAGGGCCCCAGTACTTC | CAWSKGLAGGPQYF
TRBJ1-1 | - | TRBV7-8 | many | TGTGCCAGCAGCTTAGGGGCGACTGAAGCTTTCTTT | CASSLGATEAFF
TRBJ2-7 | - | TRBV12-3/TRBV12-4 | - | TGTGCCAGCACTCCGACTACCCCCGGCGAGCAGTACTTC | CASTPTTPGEQYF
TRBJ2-5 | - | TRBV5-1 | few | TGCGCCAGCAGCTTTGCGGGACAGCAAGAGACCCAGTACTTC | CASSFAGQQETQYF
TRBJ1-1 | - | TRBV20-1 | - | TGCAGTGCTCCCTTGAGGACAGCTGAAGCTTTCTTT | CSAPLRTAEAFF
TRBJ2-7 | - | TRBV7-6 | - | TGTGCCAGCAGCTTAGGCGGCAGGGGCGACGAGCAGTACTTC | CASSLGGRGDEQYF
TRBJ1-1 | - | TRBV7-6 | many | TGTGCCAGCAGCGCCGGGGGACAGAACACTGAAGCTTTCTTT | CASSAGGQNTEAFF
TRBJ2-1 | TRBD1 | TRBV6-5 | few | TGTGCCAGCAGGACAGGGCCTGAGCAGTTCTTC | CASRTGPEQFF
TRBJ2-1 | TRBD1 | TRBV18 | - | TGTGCCAGCTCACCAGAAGGGACAGGGTTCAGCAGGGAGCAGTTCTTC | CASSPEGTGFSREQFF
TRBJ2-7 | - | TRBV12-3/TRBV12-4 | few | TGTGCCAGCAGTTTGGCAGGCGACTCCTACGAGCAGTACTTC | CASSLAGDSYEQYF
TRBJ1-1 | - | TRBV4-3 | few | TGCGCCAGCAGCCAAAGTGCATCGAACACTGAAGCTTTCTTT | CASSQSASNTEAFF
TRBJ2-2 | - | TRBV12-3/TRBV12-4 | few | TGTGCCAGCAGTTTAGGGGCAGGGCCCGGGGAGCTGTTTTTT | CASSLGAGPGELFF
TRBJ2-3 | - | TRBV10-1 | few | TGCGCCAGCAGTGACGGCAGAGATACGCAGTATTTT | CASSDGRDTQYF
TRBJ2-3 | TRBD2 | TRBV5-1 | - | TGCGCCAGCAGCTTGGGAGTGACTAGCGGGGGGGCCGCAGATACGCAGTATTTT | CASSLGVTSGGAADTQYF
TRBJ2-7 | - | TRBV6-1 | few | TGTGCCAGCAACGGCAGGACCTCCTACGAGCAGTACTTC | CASNGRTSYEQYF
TRBJ2-1 | - | TRBV7-3 | many | TGTGCCAGCAGCTTAATGGTAGCGCGATACAATGAGCAGTTCTTC | CASSLMVARYNEQFF
TRBJ1-1 | - | TRBV5-1 | - | TGCGCCAGCAGCAACAACCCGGACACTGAAGCTTTCTTT | CASSNNPDTEAFF
TRBJ1-2 | - | TRBV18 | few | TGTGCCAGCTCAGGCGTAGACAGAAACTATGGCTACACCTTC | CASSGVDRNYGYTF
TRBJ1-4 | - | TRBV19 | few | TGTGCCAGTAGTGACCCGGCAACTAATGAAAAACTGTTTTTT | CASSDPATNEKLFF
TRBJ1-2 | - | TRBV29-1 | - | TGCAGCGTTGAAGATTTCTCCTATGGCTACACCTTC | CSVEDFSYGYTF
TRBJ1-2 | TRBD1 | TRBV6-6 | - | TGTGCCAGCAGTCTATCCGGGACAGCCTATGGCTACACCTTC | CASSLSGTAYGYTF
TRBJ1-4 | - | TRBV14 | many | TGTGCCAGCAGCCAAACACGCTCTAAACTGTTTTTT | CASSQTRSKLFF
TRBJ1-2 | - | TRBV7-8 | - | TGTGCCAGCAGCCAGGACATTAACTATGGCTACACCTTC | CASSQDINYGYTF
TRBJ2-7 | TRBD1 | TRBV28 | - | TGTGCCAGCAGACAAGAGATCGGGACAGCTTCCTACGAGCAGTACTTC | CASRQEIGTASYEQYF
TRBJ1-1 | TRBD1 | TRBV6-5 | - | TGTGCCAGCCGCCGACAGGGGAGTACTGAAGCTTTCTTT | CASRRQGSTEAFF
TRBJ2-7 | TRBD2 | TRBV3-1 | - | TGTGCCAGCAGGGCTCTGAGCGGGGGGAGCTCCTACGAGCAGTACTTC | CASRALSGGSSYEQYF
TRBJ1-6 | TRBD1 | TRBV4-3 | few | TGCGCCAGCAGCCAAGACGGGCAGGGGGTTGGTTCACCCCTCCACTTT | CASSQDGQGVGSPLHF
TRBJ2-3 | - | TRBV5-1 | - | TGCGCCAGCAGCTTGGCTCCAAACGACCGCACGCAGTATTTT | CASSLAPNDRTQYF
TRBJ1-5 | - | TRBV25-1 | few | TGTGCCAGCAGTCATCTGGGTAGCAATCAGCCCCAGCATTTT | CASSHLGSNQPQHF
TRBJ2-3 | TRBD2 | TRBV20-1 | - | TGTAGTGCCCAAGGGACTAGCGGGGGTGCAGATACGCAGTATTTT | CSAQGTSGGADTQYF
TRBJ2-1 | TRBD1 | TRBV7-3 | - | TGTGCCAGCAGCTCTTTACAGGGGAAGGCCAACAATGAGCAGTTCTTC | CASSSLQGKANNEQFF
TRBJ2-3 | - | TRBV5-5 | - | TGTGCCAGCAGCTTTGGGAGCAGCACAGATACGCAGTATTTT | CASSFGSSTDTQYF
TRBJ2-7 | - | TRBV6-1 | few | TGTGCCAGCAGCGCCGGGACCAAGGCGAACTACGAGCAGTACTTC | CASSAGTKANYEQYF
TRBJ2-7 | TRBD1 | TRBV29-1 | few | TGCAGCGTTGAGGGACAGGGAACGGACGAGCAGTACTTC | CSVEGQGTDEQYF
TRBJ2-7 | TRBD1 | TRBV12-3/TRBV12-4 | few | TGTGCCAGCAGGGACAGGGGTACAACCTACGAGCAGTACTTC | CASRDRGTTYEQYF
TRBJ1-3 | TRBD1 | TRBV6-5 | - | TGTGCCAGCAGTCGGACAGGGGCGCCTGGAAACACCATATATTTT | CASSRTGAPGNTIYF
TRBJ2-3 | - | TRBV10-3 | - | TGTGCCACCCAGGACACTAAGAACACAGATACGCAGTATTTT | CATQDTKNTDTQYF
TRBJ2-3 | - | TRBV4-1 | - | TGCGCCAGCAGCCCCTCGAAAGGGGGACTCGGGACAGATACGCAGTATTTT | CASSPSKGGLGTDTQYF
TRBJ2-7 | - | TRBV28 | many | TGTGCCAGCAGTTTAACCCCAAGGTTGAGGGGCAGCTCCTACGAGCAGTACTTC | CASSLTPRLRGSSYEQYF
TRBJ2-4 | TRBD2 | TRBV2 | - | TGTGCCAGCAATCGGGAGGGAGGGGAAAAAAACATTCAGTACTTC | CASNREGGEKNIQYF
TRBJ2-3 | TRBD1 | TRBV3-1 | many | TGTGCCAGCAGCCCTGGGACAGGCACAGATACGCAGTATTTT | CASSPGTGTDTQYF
TRBJ2-1 | - | TRBV24-1 | - | TGTGCCACCAGTGAGAACAGAAATGAGCAGTTCTTC | CATSENRNEQFF